What follows describes a single T cell receptor (beta chain). This record belongs to a study of human T cells and chemical hapten exposure. Background on the study: Skin of the upper inner arm, about 2 cm by about 2 cm, received 2% DPC for sensitization.

V was pared by 6 bases and J by 4 bases, with 11 bases of the junction left unmatched. The CDR3 runs to 15 residues. Germline V gene data show CDR1 as DFQATT and CDR2 as SNEGSKA (reference sequence). Each cDNA molecule in the library carried unique molecular identifiers. TCRdb passed the RACE reads through MiXCR, listing each CDR3 protein once. The sample yields under 150,000 distinct CDR3 sequences, about 12% seen once. The time point was: patch test 1, 2 weeks after DPC sensitization. The treatment: therapeutic diphenylcyclopropenone sensitization with weekly scalp DPC. Those who donated were patients with alopecia, 18 to 70 years of age, and suitable for DPC.

The chain combines TRBV20-1 with TRBJ2-3; 9 nucleotides line up with TRBD2. The specimen comprised whole blood, sampled in connection with sensitization to the hapten diphenylcyclopropenone (DPC). The sequence was obtained from a woman between 45 and 60 years old with alopecia areata. Some clones in this sample may be carry-over from other donors' samples. DNA for the CDR3: TGCAGTGCCCCGCCGGCGGGGGGGACCGCAGATACGCAGTATTTT. Its protein product is CSAPPAGGTADTQYF.